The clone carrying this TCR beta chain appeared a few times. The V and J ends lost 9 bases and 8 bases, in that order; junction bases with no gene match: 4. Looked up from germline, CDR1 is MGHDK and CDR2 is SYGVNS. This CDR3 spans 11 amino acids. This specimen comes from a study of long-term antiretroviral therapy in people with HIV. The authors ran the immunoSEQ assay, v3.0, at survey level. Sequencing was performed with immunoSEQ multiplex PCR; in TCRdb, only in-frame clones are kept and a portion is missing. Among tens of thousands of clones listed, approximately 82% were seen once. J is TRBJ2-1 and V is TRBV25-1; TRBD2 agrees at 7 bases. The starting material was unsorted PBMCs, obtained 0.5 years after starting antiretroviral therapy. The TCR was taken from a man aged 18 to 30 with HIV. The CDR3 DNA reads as TGTGCCAGTGGCCGGGGGGATGAGCAGTTCTTC. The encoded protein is CASGRGDEQFF.